This T cell receptor (beta chain) was identified in a study of T cells of healthy individuals. Ten or more counts support this clonotype. TCRdb processed the 5' RACE reads anew with MiXCR; each CDR3 protein has one entry. The sample lists 60,000 to 80,000 distinct CDR3 sequences, 16% seen once, with about 4.3% in the top ten. The CDR3 covers 13 residues. The germline V gene has CDR1 SGHRS and CDR2 YFSETQ. Trimming left V 1 base short and J 6 bases short, with 7 bases between. This sequence was found in a human donor in good health. This sequence joins TRBV5-1 and TRBJ2-2; D is undetermined. CDR3 protein: CASSLPGSGELFF. CDR3 nucleotides: TGCGCCAGCAGCTTGCCAGGCTCCGGGGAGCTGTTTTTT.